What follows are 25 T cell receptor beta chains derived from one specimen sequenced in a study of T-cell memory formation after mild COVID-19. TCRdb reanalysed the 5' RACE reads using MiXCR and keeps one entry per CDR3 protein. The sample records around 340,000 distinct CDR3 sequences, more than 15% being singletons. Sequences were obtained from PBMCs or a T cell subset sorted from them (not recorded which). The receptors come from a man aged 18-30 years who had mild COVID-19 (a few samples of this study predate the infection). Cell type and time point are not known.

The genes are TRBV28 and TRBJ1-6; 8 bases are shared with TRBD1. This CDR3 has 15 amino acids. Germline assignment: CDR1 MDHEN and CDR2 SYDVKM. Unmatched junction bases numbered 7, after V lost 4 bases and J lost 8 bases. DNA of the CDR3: TGTGCCAGCAGTTCGGCGGACAGGGATGATTCACCCCTCCACTTT. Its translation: CASSSADRDDSPLHF.

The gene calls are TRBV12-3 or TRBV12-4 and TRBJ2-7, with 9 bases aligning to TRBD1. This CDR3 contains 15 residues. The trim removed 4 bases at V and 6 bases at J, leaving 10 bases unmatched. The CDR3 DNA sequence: TGTGCCAGCAGTTCCTCGGGACAGGGACTTTCCGAGCAGTACTTC. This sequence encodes CASSSSGQGLSEQYF.

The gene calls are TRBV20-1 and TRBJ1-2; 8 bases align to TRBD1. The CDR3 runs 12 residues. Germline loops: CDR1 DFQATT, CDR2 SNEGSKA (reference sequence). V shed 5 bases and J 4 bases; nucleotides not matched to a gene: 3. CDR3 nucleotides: TGCAGTGCTTCGACAGGGGCCTATGGCTACACCTTC. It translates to CSASTGAYGYTF.

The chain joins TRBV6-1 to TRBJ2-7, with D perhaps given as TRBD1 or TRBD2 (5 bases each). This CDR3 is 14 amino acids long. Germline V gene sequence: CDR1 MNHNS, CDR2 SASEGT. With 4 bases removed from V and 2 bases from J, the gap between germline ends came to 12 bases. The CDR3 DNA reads TGTGCCAGCAGTGTTTGGGACCTCCCCTACGAGCAGTACTTC. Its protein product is CASSVWDLPYEQYF.

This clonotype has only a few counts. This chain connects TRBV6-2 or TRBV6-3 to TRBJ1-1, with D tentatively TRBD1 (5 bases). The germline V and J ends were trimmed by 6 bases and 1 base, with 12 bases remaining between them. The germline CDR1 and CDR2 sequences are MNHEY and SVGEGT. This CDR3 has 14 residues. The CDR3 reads CASSRRDGNTEAFF. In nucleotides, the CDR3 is TGTGCCAGCAGCCGCCGGGACGGGAACACTGAAGCTTTCTTT.

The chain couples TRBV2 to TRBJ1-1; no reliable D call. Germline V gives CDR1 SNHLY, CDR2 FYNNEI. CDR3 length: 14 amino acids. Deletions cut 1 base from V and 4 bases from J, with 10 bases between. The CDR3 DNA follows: TGTGCCAGCAGTGAAGACCCGGGCTTCACTGAAGCTTTCTTT. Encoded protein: CASSEDPGFTEAFF.

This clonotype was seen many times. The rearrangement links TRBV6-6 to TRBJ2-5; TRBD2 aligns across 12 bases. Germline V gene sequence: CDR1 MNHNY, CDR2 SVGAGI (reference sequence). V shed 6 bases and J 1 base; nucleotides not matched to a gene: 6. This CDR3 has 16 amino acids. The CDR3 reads CASRPTSGGLQETQYF. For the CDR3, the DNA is TGTGCCAGCAGGCCCACTAGCGGGGGGCTCCAAGAGACCCAGTACTTC.

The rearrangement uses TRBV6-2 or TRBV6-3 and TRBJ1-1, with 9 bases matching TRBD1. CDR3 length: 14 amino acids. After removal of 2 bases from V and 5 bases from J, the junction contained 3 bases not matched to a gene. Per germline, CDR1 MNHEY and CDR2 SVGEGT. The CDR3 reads CASSYDRGGTEAFF. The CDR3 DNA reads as TGTGCCAGCAGTTACGACAGGGGGGGGACTGAAGCTTTCTTT.

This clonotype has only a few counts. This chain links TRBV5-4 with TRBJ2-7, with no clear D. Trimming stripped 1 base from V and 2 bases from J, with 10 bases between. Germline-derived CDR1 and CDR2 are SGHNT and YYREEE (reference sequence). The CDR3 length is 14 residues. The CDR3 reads CASSLMNTAYEQYF. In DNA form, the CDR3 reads TGTGCCAGCAGCTTGATGAACACGGCCTACGAGCAGTACTTC.

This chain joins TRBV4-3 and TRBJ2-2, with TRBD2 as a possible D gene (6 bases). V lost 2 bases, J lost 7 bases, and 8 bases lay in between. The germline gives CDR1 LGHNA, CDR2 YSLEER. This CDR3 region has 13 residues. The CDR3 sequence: CASSQWRGGELFF. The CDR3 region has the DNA TGCGCCAGCAGCCAATGGAGGGGCGGGGAGCTGTTTTTT.

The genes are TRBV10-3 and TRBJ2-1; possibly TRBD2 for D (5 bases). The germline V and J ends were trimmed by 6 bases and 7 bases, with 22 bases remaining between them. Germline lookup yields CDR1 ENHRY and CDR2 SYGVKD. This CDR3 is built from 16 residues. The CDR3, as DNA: TGTGCCATCAGCCTCACGGGGTACTCCCCACGGAATGAGCAGTTCTTC. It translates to CAISLTGYSPRNEQFF.

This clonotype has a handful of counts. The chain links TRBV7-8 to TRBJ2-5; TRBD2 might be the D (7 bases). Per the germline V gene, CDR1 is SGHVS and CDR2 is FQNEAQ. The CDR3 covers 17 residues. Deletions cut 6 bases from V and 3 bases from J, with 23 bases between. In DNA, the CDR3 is TGTGCCAGCAGAGTAGTTCGGGTCGGGGGGACAAAAGAGACCCAGTACTTC. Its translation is CASRVVRVGGTKETQYF. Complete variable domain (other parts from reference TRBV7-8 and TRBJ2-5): GAGVSQSPRYKVAKRGQDVALRCDPISGHVSLFWYQQALGQGPEFLTYFQNEAQLDKSGLPSDRFFAERPEGSVSTLKIQRTQQEDSAVYLCASRVVRVGGTKETQYFGPGTRLLVL.

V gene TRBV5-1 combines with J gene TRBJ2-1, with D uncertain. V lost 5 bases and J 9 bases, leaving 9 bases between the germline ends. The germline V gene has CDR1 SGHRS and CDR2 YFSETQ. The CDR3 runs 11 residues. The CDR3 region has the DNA TGCGCCAGCAGGGGCTCGGGTGAGCAGTTCTTC. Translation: CASRGSGEQFF.

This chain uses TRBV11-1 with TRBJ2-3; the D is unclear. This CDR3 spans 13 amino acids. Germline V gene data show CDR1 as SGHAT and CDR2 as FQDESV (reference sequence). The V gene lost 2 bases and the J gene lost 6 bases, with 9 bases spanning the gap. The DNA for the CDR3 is TGTGCCAGCAGCTTAATTTCCGGGGATACGCAGTATTTT. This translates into CASSLISGDTQYF.

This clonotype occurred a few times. DNA of the CDR3: TGTGCCAGCAGTTTGAGGGGGAGAGATACGCAGTATTTT. Translated, it gives CASSLRGRDTQYF. The chain recombines TRBV6-1 with TRBJ2-3; perhaps TRBD1 as D (6 bases). Trimming removed 5 bases at V and 5 bases at J, with 11 bases between. The germline gives CDR1 MNHNS, CDR2 SASEGT. This CDR3 has 13 amino acids.

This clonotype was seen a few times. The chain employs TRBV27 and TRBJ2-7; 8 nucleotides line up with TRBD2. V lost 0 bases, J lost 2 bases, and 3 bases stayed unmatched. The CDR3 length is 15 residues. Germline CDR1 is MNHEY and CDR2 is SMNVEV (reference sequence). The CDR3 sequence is CASSLSGLVAYEQYV. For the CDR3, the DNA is TGTGCCAGCAGTTTATCGGGACTAGTGGCCTACGAGCAGTACGTC.

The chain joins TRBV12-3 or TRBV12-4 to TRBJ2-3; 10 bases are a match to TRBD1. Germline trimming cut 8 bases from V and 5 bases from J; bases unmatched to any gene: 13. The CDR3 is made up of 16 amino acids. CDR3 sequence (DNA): TGTGCCAGCTCCCCCATTGACAGGGGGCATCGAGATACGCAGTATTTT. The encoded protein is CASSPIDRGHRDTQYF.

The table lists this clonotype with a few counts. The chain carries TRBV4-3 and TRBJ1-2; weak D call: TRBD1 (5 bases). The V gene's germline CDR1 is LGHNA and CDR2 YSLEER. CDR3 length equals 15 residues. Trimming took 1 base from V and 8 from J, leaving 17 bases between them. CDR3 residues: CASSQGVGAYEGYTF. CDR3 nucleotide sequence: TGCGCCAGCAGCCAAGGGGTAGGGGCGTACGAGGGCTACACCTTC.

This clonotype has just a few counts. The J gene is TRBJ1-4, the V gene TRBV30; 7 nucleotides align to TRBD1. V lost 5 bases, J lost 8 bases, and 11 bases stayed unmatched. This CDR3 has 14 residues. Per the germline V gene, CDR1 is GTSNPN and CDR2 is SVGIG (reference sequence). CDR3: CAWGDDRAGEKLFF. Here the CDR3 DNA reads TGTGCCTGGGGAGATGACAGGGCTGGAGAAAAACTGTTTTTT.

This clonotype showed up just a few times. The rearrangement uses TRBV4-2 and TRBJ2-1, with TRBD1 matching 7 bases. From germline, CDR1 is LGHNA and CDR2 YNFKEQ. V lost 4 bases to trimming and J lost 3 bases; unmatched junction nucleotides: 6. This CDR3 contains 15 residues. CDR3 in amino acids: CASSPEGQFYNEQFF. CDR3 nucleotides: TGTGCCAGCAGCCCTGAGGGACAGTTCTACAATGAGCAGTTCTTC.

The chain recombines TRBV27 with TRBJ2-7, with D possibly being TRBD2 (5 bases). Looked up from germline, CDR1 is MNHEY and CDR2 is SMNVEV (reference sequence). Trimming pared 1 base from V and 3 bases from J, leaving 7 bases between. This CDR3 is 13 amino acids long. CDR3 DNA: TGTGCCAGCAGTTTATACGCGGGCTACGAGCAGTACTTC. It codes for CASSLYAGYEQYF.

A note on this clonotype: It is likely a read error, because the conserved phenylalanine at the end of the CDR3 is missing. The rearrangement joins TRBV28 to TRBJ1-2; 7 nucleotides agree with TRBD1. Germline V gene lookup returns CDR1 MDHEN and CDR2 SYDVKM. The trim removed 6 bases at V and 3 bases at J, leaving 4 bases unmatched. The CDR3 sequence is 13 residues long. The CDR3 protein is CASSSGQDYGYTL. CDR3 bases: TGTGCCAGCAGCTCCGGACAGGACTATGGCTACACCTTA.

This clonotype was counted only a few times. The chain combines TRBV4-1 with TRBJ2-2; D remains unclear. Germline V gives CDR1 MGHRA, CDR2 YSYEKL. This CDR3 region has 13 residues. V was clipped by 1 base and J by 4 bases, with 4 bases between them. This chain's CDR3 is CASSQGSTGELFF. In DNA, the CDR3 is TGCGCCAGCAGCCAAGGGAGCACCGGGGAGCTGTTTTTT.

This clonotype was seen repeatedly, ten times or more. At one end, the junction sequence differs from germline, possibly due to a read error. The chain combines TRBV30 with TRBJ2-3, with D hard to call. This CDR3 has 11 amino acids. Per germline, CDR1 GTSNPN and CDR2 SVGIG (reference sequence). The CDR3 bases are TGTGCCTGGAGCGGTCTGGGCAGCCAGCGTTTT. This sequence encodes CAWSGLGSQRF.

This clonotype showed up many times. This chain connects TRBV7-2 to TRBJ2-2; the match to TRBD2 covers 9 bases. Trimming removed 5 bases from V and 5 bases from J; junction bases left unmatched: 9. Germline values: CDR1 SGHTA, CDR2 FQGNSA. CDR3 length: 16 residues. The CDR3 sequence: CASSPRASGVTGELFF. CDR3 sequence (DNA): TGTGCCAGCAGCCCCCGCGCTAGCGGGGTTACCGGGGAGCTGTTTTTT.